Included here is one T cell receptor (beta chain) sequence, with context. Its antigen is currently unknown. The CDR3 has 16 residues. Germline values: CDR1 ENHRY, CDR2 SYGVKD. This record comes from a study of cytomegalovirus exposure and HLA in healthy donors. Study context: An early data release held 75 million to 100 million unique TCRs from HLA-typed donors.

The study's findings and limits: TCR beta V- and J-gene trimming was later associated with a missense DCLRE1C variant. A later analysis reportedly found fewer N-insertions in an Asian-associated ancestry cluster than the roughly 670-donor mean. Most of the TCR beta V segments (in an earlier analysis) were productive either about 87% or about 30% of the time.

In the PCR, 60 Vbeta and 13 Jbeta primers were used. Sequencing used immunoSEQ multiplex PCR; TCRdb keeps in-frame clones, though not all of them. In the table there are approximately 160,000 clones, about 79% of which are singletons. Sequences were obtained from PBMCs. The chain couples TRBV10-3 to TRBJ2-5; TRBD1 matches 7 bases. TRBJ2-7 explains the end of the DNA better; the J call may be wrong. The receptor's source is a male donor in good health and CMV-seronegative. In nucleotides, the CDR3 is TGTGCCATCAGTGACTTCAGACAGGGAAGCTCCTACGAGCAGTACTTC. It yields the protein CAISDFRQGSSYEQYF.